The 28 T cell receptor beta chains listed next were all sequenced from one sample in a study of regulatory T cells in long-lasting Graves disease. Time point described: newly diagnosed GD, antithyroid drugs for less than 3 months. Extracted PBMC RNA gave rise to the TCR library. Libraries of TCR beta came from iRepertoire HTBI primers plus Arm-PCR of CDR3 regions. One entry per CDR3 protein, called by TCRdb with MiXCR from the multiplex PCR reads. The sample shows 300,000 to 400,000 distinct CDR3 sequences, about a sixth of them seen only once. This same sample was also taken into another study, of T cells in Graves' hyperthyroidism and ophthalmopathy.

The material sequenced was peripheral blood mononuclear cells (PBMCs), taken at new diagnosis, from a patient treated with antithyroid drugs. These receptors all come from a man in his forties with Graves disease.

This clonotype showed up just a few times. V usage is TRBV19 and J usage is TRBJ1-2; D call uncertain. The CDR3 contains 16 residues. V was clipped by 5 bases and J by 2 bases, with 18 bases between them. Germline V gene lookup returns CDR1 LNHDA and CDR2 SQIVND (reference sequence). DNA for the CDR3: TGTGCCAGTAGTCCATCCCTGATAGAAGAGAACTATGGCTACACCTTC. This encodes CASSPSLIEENYGYTF.

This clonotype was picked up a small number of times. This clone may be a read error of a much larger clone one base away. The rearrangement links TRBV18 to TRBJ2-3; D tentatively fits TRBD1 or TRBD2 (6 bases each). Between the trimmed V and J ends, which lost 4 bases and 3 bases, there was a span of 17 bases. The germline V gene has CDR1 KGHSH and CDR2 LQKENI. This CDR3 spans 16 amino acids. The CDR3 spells CASSQVLGGGTDTQYF. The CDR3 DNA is TGTGCCAGCTCACAGGTCCTTGGAGGGGGAACAGATACGCAGTATTTT.

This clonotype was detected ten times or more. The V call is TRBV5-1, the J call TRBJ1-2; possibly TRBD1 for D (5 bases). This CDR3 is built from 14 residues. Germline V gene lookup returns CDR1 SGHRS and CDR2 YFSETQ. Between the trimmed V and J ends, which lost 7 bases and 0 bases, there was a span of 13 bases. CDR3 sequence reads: CASRGGEANYGYTF. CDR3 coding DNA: TGCGCCAGCCGGGGGGGGGAAGCTAACTATGGCTACACCTTC.

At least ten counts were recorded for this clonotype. The CDR3, as DNA: TGTGCCAGCAGCTTTACAGGGGATGAGCAGTTCTTC. This encodes CASSFTGDEQFF. The V call is TRBV7-6, the J call TRBJ2-1, with TRBD1 matching over 7 bases. The CDR3 runs 12 residues. With V trimmed by 3 bases and J by 8 bases, 1 base remained unmatched. The V gene's germline CDR1 is SGHVS and CDR2 FNYEAQ.

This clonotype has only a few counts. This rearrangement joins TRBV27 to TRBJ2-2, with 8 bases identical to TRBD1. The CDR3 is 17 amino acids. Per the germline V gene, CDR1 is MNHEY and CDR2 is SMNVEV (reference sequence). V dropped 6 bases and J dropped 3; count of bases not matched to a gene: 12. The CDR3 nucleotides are TGTGCCAGCAGCCGTCAGGGGGCGCTGGGAGACACCGGGGAGCTGTTTTTT. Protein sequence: CASSRQGALGDTGELFF.

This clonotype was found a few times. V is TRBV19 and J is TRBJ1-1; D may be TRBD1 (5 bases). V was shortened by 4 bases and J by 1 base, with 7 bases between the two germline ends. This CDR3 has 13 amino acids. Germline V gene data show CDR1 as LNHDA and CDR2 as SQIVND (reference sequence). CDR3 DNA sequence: TGTGCCAGTAGTACAGGGACGAACACTGAAGCTTTCTTT. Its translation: CASSTGTNTEAFF.

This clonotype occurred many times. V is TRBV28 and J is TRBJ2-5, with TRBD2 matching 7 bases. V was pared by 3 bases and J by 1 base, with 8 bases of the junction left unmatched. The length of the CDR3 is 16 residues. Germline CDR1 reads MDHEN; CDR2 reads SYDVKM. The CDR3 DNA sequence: TGTGCCAGCAGTTTGTTTAGCGGGCGCCTCCAAGAGACCCAGTACTTC. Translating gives CASSLFSGRLQETQYF.

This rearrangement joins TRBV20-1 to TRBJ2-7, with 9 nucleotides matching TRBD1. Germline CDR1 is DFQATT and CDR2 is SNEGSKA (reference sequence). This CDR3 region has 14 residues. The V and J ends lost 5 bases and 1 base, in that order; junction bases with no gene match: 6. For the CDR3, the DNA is TGCAGTGCTGCGGACAGGGGTTTTTCCTACGAGCAGTACTTC. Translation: CSAADRGFSYEQYF.

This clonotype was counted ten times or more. The CDR3 DNA reads as TGTGCCAGCAGCCCTGGGACAAACTATGAAAAACTGTTTTTT. Encoded protein: CASSPGTNYEKLFF. This chain connects TRBV7-9 to TRBJ1-4; a weak D match, TRBD1 (6 bases). The CDR3 has 14 residues. V lost 5 bases and J 6 bases, leaving 13 bases between the germline ends. Germline V gene sequence: CDR1 SEHNR, CDR2 FQNEAQ (reference sequence).

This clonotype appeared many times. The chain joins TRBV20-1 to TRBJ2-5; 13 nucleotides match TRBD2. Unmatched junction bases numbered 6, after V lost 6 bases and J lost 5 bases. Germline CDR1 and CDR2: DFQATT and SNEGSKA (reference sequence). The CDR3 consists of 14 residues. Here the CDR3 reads CSATSGGAGETQYF. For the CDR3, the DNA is TGCAGTGCAACTAGCGGGGGGGCGGGTGAGACCCAGTACTTC.

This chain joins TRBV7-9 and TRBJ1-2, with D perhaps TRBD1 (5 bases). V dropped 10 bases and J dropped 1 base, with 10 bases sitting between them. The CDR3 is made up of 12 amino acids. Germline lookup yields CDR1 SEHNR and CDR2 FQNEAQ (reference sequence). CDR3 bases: TGTGCCACCGTTGGGGGTAACTATGGCTACACCTTC. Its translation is CATVGGNYGYTF.

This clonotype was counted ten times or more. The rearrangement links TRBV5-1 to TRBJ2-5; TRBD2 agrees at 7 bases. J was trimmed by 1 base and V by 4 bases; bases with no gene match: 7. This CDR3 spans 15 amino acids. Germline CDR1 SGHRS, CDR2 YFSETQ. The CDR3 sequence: CASSSGTNSQETQYF. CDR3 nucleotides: TGCGCCAGCAGCAGCGGGACGAACTCCCAAGAGACCCAGTACTTC.

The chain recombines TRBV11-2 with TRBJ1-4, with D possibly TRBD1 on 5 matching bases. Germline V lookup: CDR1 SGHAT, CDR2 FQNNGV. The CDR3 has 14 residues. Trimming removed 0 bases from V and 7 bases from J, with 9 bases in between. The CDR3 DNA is TGTGCCAGCAGCTTAGACGGCAGGGTTGAAAAACTGTTTTTT. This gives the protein CASSLDGRVEKLFF.

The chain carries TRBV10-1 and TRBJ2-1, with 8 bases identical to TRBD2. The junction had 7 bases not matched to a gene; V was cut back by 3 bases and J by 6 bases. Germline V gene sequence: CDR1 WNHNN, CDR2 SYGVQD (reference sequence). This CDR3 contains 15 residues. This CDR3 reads CASSDPGLAFNEQFF. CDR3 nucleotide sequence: TGCGCCAGCAGTGACCCCGGACTAGCATTCAATGAGCAGTTCTTC.

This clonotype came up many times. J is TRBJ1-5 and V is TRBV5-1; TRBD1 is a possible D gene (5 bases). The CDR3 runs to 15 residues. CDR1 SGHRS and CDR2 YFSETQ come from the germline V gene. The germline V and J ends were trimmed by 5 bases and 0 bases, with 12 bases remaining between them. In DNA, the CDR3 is TGCGCCAGCAGGTCCGGGACGGATAGCAATCAGCCCCAGCATTTT. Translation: CASRSGTDSNQPQHF.

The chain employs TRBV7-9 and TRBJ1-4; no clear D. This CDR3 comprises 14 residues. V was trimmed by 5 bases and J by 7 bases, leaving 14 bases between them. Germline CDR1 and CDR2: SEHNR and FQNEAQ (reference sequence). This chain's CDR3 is CASSQDAGPEKLFF. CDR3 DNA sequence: TGTGCCAGCAGCCAGGACGCCGGCCCTGAAAAACTGTTTTTT.

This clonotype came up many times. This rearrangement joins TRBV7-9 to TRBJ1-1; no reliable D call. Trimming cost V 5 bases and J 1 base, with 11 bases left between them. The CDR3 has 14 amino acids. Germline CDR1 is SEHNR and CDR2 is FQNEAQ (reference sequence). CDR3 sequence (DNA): TGTGCCAGCAGCGCCAGTGGAGGGAACACTGAAGCTTTCTTT. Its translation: CASSASGGNTEAFF.

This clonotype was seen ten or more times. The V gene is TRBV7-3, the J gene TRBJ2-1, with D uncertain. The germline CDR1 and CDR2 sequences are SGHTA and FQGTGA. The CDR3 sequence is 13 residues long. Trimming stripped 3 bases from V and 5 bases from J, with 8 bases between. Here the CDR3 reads CASSFGRNNEQFF. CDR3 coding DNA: TGTGCCAGCAGCTTCGGTCGGAACAATGAGCAGTTCTTC.

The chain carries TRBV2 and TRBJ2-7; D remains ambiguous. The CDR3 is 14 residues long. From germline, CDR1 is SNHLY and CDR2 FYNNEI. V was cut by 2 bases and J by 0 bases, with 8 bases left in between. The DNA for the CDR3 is TGTGCCAGCAGTGAATGGCAGGACTCCTACGAGCAGTACTTC. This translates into CASSEWQDSYEQYF.

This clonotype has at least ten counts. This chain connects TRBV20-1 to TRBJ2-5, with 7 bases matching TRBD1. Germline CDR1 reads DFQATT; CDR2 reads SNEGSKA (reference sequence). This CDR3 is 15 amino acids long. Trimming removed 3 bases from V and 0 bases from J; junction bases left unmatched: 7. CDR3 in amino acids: CSASGGQAYQETQYF. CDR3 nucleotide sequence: TGCAGTGCTAGTGGAGGACAGGCTTACCAAGAGACCCAGTACTTC.

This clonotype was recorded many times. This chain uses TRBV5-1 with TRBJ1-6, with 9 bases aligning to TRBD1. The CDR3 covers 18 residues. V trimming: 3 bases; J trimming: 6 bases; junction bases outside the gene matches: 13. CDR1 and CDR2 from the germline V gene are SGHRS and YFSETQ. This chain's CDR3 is CASSSQPGTGLTNSPLHF. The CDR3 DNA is TGCGCCAGCAGCTCGCAACCCGGGACAGGGCTTACTAATTCACCCCTCCACTTT.

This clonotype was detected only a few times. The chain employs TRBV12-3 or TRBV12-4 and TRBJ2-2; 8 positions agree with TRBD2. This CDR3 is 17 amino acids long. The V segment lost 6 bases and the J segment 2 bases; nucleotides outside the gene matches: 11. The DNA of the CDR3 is TGTGCCAGCAGGGGCTACGGGGGGGGGCCTAACACCGGGGAGCTGTTTTTT. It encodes CASRGYGGGPNTGELFF.

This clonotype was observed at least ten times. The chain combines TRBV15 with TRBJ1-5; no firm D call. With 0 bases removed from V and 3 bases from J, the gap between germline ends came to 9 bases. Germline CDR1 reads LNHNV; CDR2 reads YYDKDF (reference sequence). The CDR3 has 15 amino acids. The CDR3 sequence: CATSRDLEVNQPQHF. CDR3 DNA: TGTGCCACCAGCAGAGATCTGGAGGTCAATCAGCCCCAGCATTTT.

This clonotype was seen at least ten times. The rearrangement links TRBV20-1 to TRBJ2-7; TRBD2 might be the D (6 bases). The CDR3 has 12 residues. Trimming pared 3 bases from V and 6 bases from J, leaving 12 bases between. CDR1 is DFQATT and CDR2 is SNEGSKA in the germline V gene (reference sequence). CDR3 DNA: TGCAGTGCTAGGGGCGGGGTTAGCGAGCAGTACTTC. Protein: CSARGGVSEQYF.

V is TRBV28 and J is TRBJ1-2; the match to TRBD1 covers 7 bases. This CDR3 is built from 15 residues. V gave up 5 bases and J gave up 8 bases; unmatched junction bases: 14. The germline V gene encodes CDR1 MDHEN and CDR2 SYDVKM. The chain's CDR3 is CASSPIRQTGFGYTF. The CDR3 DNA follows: TGTGCCAGCAGTCCAATACGCCAGACAGGGTTCGGCTACACCTTC.

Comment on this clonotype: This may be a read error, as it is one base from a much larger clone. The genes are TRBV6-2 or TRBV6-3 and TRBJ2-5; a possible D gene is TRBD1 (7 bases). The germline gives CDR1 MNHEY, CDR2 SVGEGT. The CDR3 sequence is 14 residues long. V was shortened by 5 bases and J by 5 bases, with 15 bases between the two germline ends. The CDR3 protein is CASSEGRGAETQYF. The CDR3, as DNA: TGTGCCAGCAGTGAAGGCAGGGGGGCCGAGACCCAGTACTTC.

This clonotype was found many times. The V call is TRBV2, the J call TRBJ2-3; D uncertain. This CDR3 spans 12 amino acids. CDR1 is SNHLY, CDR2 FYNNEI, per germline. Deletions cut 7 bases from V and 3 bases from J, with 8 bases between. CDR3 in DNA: TGTGCCAGCACCCCGATTACAGATACGCAGTATTTT. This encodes CASTPITDTQYF.

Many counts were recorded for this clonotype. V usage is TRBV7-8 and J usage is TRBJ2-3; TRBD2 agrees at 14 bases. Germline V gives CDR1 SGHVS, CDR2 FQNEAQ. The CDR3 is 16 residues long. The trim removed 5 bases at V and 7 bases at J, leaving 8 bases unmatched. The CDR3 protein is CASSPTSGGALYTQYF. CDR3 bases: TGTGCCAGCAGCCCGACTAGCGGGGGGGCTCTCTATACGCAGTATTTT.